This TCR beta chain was found in a study of shared clonotypes between healthy human individuals. Study-wide results and caveats: An effect of sequencing depth on clonotype sharing among donors was expected. Generally, naive subsets (rather than memory subsets) showed larger estimated richness.

Measured with immunoSEQ multiplex PCR; TCRdb has only the in-frame clones, and not every one. The top ten clones hold around 0.13% of a sample with more than 2 million clones, about 94% of them seen once. With regard to this clone: Its antigen remains unidentified.

Germline V lookup: CDR1 LNHDA, CDR2 SQIVND (reference sequence). This CDR3 comprises 16 residues. Trimming took 1 base from V and 9 from J, leaving 16 bases between them. The J gene is TRBJ1-6, the V gene TRBV19; D call uncertain. The sample was naive CD4+ T cells sorted from blood. Subset of the sample: CD45RA+ positively selected. The TCR comes from a young man in good health. The CDR3 region is CASSIAGEHSGSPLHF. The CDR3 nucleotides read TGTGCCAGTAGTATAGCCGGGGAGCACAGCGGTTCACCCCTCCACTTT.